This T cell receptor beta chain emerged from a study of Graves' ophthalmopathy and Graves' hyperthyroidism. Hyperthyroidism patients had new diagnoses, durations under 2 months, and ages of 18 to 65. Diagnoses were established from clinical symptoms, serum thyroxine, TRAb, thyroid ultrasound and orbital computed tomography. Study observations and caveats: The authors also found most expanded thyroid clonotypes above 0.001 frequency in blood.

Unmatched junction bases numbered 4, after V lost 2 bases and J lost 1 base. This CDR3 spans 15 amino acids. Germline V gene lookup returns CDR1 MNHEY and CDR2 SVGAGI. As regards this clonotype: Its matching antigen is unknown.

The authors amplified TCR beta CDR3 regions, and they did so from RNA transcripts for repertoire sequencing. HTBI primers were employed in first-round RT-PCR, then a second-round multiplex PCR followed. MiXCR, applied by TCRdb to the multiplex PCR reads, yields one record per CDR3 protein. Of 300,000 to 500,000 distinct CDR3 sequences listed, approximately 15% are singletons. The TCR originated in a woman aged 18-29 years with stable Graves' hyperthyroidism. The V and J genes are TRBV6-5 and TRBJ2-7; the match to TRBD2 covers 8 bases. The material sequenced was peripheral blood. The DNA of the CDR3 is TGTGCCAGCAGTTACGAGCGGGGGAGTTCCTACGAGCAGTACTTC. This gives the protein CASSYERGSSYEQYF.